The T cell receptor beta chain under discussion was sequenced for a study of blood T cell repertoires in COVID-19. Sequenced by immunoSEQ multiplex PCR; TCRdb stores in-frame clones only, minus some. The top ten clones hold 0.7% of a sample with 500,000 or so clones, 87% of them seen once. Germline-derived CDR1 and CDR2 are MNHEY and SMNVEV (reference sequence). J was trimmed by 7 bases and V by 5 bases; bases with no gene match: 14. There are 17 residues in the CDR3. The rearrangement joins TRBV27 to TRBJ1-6; 7 nucleotides match TRBD1. Sequencing input: PBMCs or T cells enriched from blood (not recorded which). The source of this sequence is a young woman who had recovered from COVID-19. In nucleotides, the CDR3 is TGTGCCAGCAGTCCGCCAGTTCCGGGACAGACAAATTCACCCCTCCACTTT. This sequence encodes CASSPPVPGQTNSPLHF.